This section outlines one T cell receptor beta chain sequence together with its context. Its specificity is not known. These data come from a study of cytomegalovirus exposure and HLA in healthy donors. Study as a whole: HLA-typed donors contributed 65 million to 85 million unique TCRs, which were held in an early data release. Caucasian-associated ancestry cluster membership applied to 75% to 85% of several hundred genotyped donors.

This CDR3 contains 16 residues. V lost 3 bases to trimming and J lost 1 base; unmatched junction nucleotides: 8. CDR1 and CDR2 (germline): LNHNV, YYDKDF (reference sequence). The PCR used 60 Vbeta and 13 Jbeta primers. Profiling relied on immunoSEQ multiplex PCR, and the TCRdb table lists in-frame clones only, not all of them. The sample has 140,000 to 150,000 clones; the top ten hold approximately 1%. Findings and caveats of the study: When analyzed later, the rates of TCR association showed variation by HLA locus, with DRB1 the most and HLA-C the fewest. Generally TCR sequences proved uncommon, though certain public TCRs appeared in numerous donors.

The chain has TRBV15 and TRBJ2-7; 8 nucleotides match TRBD1. The sequenced material came from PBMCs. This TCR was recovered from a male donor in good health and CMV-seronegative. The CDR3 nucleotides are TGTGCCACCAGCAGGCCGGACAGGGTAGAGTCCTACGAGCAGTACTTC. It is translated as CATSRPDRVESYEQYF.